The 17 T cell receptor beta chains in this list originate from one sample, sequenced in a study of tumor-infiltrating lymphocytes in oesophageal squamous cell carcinoma. TCRdb itself ran the PCR reads through MiXCR, one entry per CDR3 protein. The table includes under 25,000 distinct CDR3 sequences, about two fifths detected once. Sequencing was performed on blood. Receptors were obtained from a male donor with esophageal squamous cell carcinoma.

The rearrangement joins TRBV7-8 to TRBJ2-3; 10 nucleotides match TRBD2. The CDR3 is 16 residues long. Germline CDR1 SGHVS, CDR2 FQNEAQ. With V trimmed by 3 bases and J by 11 bases, 14 bases remained unmatched. The CDR3 DNA is TGTGCCAGCAGCTTTGCCCTGGGTAGCGGGGGGAACGAGCAGTATTTT. Its protein product is CASSFALGSGGNEQYF.

The sample holds many counts of this clonotype. V and J are TRBV27 and TRBJ1-6; 10 bases agree with TRBD1. J gave up 9 bases and V 6 bases, and 5 bases lay outside the gene matches. The CDR3 spans 14 residues. CDR1 is MNHEY and CDR2 is SMNVEV in the germline V gene (reference sequence). The CDR3 spells CASSNRDRGSPLHF. In nucleotides, the CDR3 is TGTGCCAGCAGCAACCGGGACAGGGGTTCACCCCTCCACTTT.

This clonotype showed up just once. It may be a read error: a sequence one base away is much more abundant. The V call is TRBV7-2, the J call TRBJ2-5, with unresolved D. The ends were cut back, 1 base at V and 11 bases at J, with 11 bases in the middle. The germline V gene has CDR1 SGHTA and CDR2 FQGNSA. The CDR3 loop spans 12 amino acids. CDR3 sequence reads: CASSLGGMGQYF. CDR3 nucleotide sequence: TGTGCCAGCAGCTTAGGAGGTATGGGGCAGTACTTC.

This clonotype is judged medium-sized. The CDR3 loop reads CASSLKGVRRPSTDTQYF. The DNA for the CDR3 is TGTGCCAGCAGCTTAAAGGGGGTCAGACGACCTAGCACAGATACGCAGTATTTT. V and J are TRBV11-2 and TRBJ2-3; maybe TRBD1 (6 bases). This CDR3 has 18 residues. Looked up from germline, CDR1 is SGHAT and CDR2 is FQNNGV. Trimming cost V 2 bases and J 0 bases, with 18 bases left between them.

The chain joins TRBV7-2 to TRBJ1-2; D is ambiguous. The germline CDR1 and CDR2 sequences are SGHTA and FQGNSA. CDR3 length equals 15 residues. The ends were cut back, 5 bases at V and 0 bases at J, with 13 bases in the middle. CDR3 amino acids: CASSLAPTANYGYTF. CDR3 sequence (DNA): TGTGCCAGCAGCCTGGCACCCACAGCTAACTATGGCTACACCTTC.

The table lists this clonotype with many counts. The CDR3, as DNA: TGTGCCAGCGTGGGTTCTGGGGCCAACGTCCTGACTTTC. Translation gives CASVGSGANVLTF. The rearrangement uses TRBV6-1 and TRBJ2-6, with D unresolved. Looked up from germline, CDR1 is MNHNS and CDR2 is SASEGT. This CDR3 contains 13 residues. V was shortened by 8 bases and J by 1 base, with 6 bases between the two germline ends.

About this clonotype itself: The conserved final phenylalanine or tryptophan is absent from the CDR3, which likely points to a read error. The DNA is omitted, as the CDR3 cannot be located on it reliably, and the CDR3 follows TCRdb's listing. This chain joins TRBV7-2 and TRBJ2-3; the tabulated D call, TRBD2, remains unverified against the DNA. Germline CDR1 SGHTA, CDR2 FQGNSA. The CDR3 spans 17 amino acids, including both terminal residues. CDR3 sequence reads: CASSVGQITDYGYTFGS.

This clonotype was seen at least ten times. J is TRBJ2-5 and V is TRBV7-8; 12 bases agree with TRBD2. This CDR3 spans 15 amino acids. V dropped 5 bases and J dropped 5; count of bases not matched to a gene: 6. Germline V CDR1 and CDR2: SGHVS, FQNEAQ. The CDR3 protein is CASSLQTSGGETQYF. In DNA, the CDR3 is TGTGCCAGCAGCCTCCAGACTAGCGGGGGCGAGACCCAGTACTTC.

This clonotype was picked up a small number of times. The gene calls are TRBV7-2 and TRBJ2-1; D remains unclear. The CDR3 runs 12 residues. Per the germline V gene, CDR1 is SGHTA and CDR2 is FQGNSA. Trimming took 2 bases from V and 4 from J, leaving 3 bases between them. CDR3 loop: CASSLLYNEQFF. The DNA for the CDR3 is TGTGCCAGCAGCTTATTATACAATGAGCAGTTCTTC.

Relative to its sample, this clonotype is medium-sized (0.01 to 0.1%). J is TRBJ2-7 and V is TRBV6-1, with 7 bases lining up with TRBD1. The CDR3 totals 15 residues. V dropped 4 bases and J dropped 5; count of bases not matched to a gene: 11. Germline loops: CDR1 MNHNS, CDR2 SASEGT. CDR3 sequence reads: CASSGKGAGEDEQYF. DNA of the CDR3: TGTGCCAGCAGTGGGAAGGGGGCAGGGGAAGACGAGCAGTACTTC.

The sample holds many counts of this clonotype. J is TRBJ1-2 and V is TRBV6-1; 9 bases agree with TRBD1. Losses at the gene ends were 2 bases for V and 0 bases for J; bases not matched to a gene: 4. The CDR3 is made up of 16 amino acids. Germline values: CDR1 MNHNS, CDR2 SASEGT. The CDR3 spells CASSEYRGLPNYGYTF. In DNA form, the CDR3 reads TGTGCCAGCAGTGAATACAGGGGGCTGCCTAACTATGGCTACACCTTC.

V usage is TRBV12-3 or TRBV12-4 and J usage is TRBJ2-2, with a possible D match to TRBD1 (5 bases). The DNA end lines up better with TRBJ1-1; the J call may be wrong. This CDR3 has 19 residues. As DNA, the CDR3 is TGTGCCAGCAGTTTGGAATTTTGGGGGGTCGGGTCGTCTAAGACTGAAGCTTTCTTT. Its protein is CASSLEFWGVGSSKTEAFF.

The chain is built from TRBV7-2 and TRBJ2-6; D is unresolved. The germline V and J ends were trimmed by 3 bases and 0 bases, with 6 bases remaining between them. CDR3 length equals 15 residues. Germline CDR1 reads SGHTA; CDR2 reads FQGNSA. The CDR3 DNA is TGTGCCAGCAGCTTTTTTCTCTCTGGGGCCAACGTCCTGACTTTC. This sequence encodes CASSFFLSGANVLTF.

This clonotype was observed a few times. Its ends do not fully match the called genes, so a read error is possible. V is TRBV7-8 and J is TRBJ2-7; D possibly corresponds to TRBD1 (7 bases). This CDR3 comprises 15 residues. Germline CDR1 reads SGHVS; CDR2 reads FQNEAQ. CDR3 in DNA: TGTGCCAGCAGCCCTAGACAGGGAGGCACCGGGGAGCTGTACTTC. This sequence encodes CASSPRQGGTGELYF.

In its sample, this clonotype was seen many times. The gene calls are TRBV2 and TRBJ1-2, with a possible D match to TRBD1 (5 bases). This CDR3 spans 11 amino acids. Deletions cut 9 bases from V and 3 bases from J, with 8 bases between. Germline assignment: CDR1 SNHLY and CDR2 FYNNEI. The CDR3 region has the DNA TGTGCCAGAGGGGAGCACTATGGCTACACCTTC. Translating it yields CARGEHYGYTF.

The CDR3 nucleotides read TGTGCCAGCAGCATGTTCCCCAGGGGTCCCGGGGAGCTGTTTTTT. It translates to CASSMFPRGPGELFF. The J gene is TRBJ2-3, the V gene TRBV11-2; possibly TRBD1 for D (6 bases). The closer fit of TRBJ2-2 to the DNA end suggests the J call may be wrong. This CDR3 is built from 15 residues. Germline V gene lookup returns CDR1 SGHAT and CDR2 FQNNGV.

J is TRBJ2-5 and V is TRBV12-3 or TRBV12-4, with 7 bases lining up with TRBD1. V lost 6 bases and J lost 1; bases outside the gene matches: 2. There are 13 residues in the CDR3. This chain's CDR3 is CASRRTGQETQYF. In DNA form, the CDR3 reads TGTGCCAGCAGACGGACAGGCCAAGAGACCCAGTACTTC.